The 9 T cell receptor beta chains reported below all come from one sample, sequenced in a study of identical twins. TCRdb processed the 5' RACE reads anew with MiXCR; each CDR3 protein has one entry. In the table there are approximately 700,000 distinct CDR3 sequences, 18% of which are singletons. These data are also associated with another study on T cells expressing NK-cell markers.

The sequenced sample was PBMCs. The receptors here all came from a woman under 30 in good health.

In this sample, this clonotype turned up many times. The genes are TRBV6-5 and TRBJ1-1; no clear D. CDR1 is MNHEY, CDR2 SVGAGI, per germline. CDR3 length: 11 residues. With 5 bases removed from V and 10 bases from J, the gap between germline ends came to 11 bases. This chain's CDR3 is CASSLGLAAFF. In nucleotides, the CDR3 is TGTGCCAGCAGTCTAGGACTGGCAGCTTTCTTT.

V gene TRBV7-9 combines with J gene TRBJ2-5; no clear D. Germline loops: CDR1 SEHNR, CDR2 FQNEAQ (reference sequence). The CDR3 contains 15 residues. Trimming stripped 1 base from V and 3 bases from J, with 12 bases between. The CDR3 bases are TGTGCCAGCAGCTTAGTTGGCAACCCCAAAGAGACCCAGTACTTC. This gives the protein CASSLVGNPKETQYF. Together with reference TRBV7-9 and TRBJ2-5, the CDR3 gives the full variable domain: DTGVSQNPRHKITKRGQNVTFRCDPISEHNRLYWYRQTLGQGPEFLTYFQNEAQLEKSRLLSDRFSAERPKGSFSTLEIQRTEQGDSAMYLCASSLVGNPKETQYFGPGTRLLVL.

V and J are TRBV5-1 and TRBJ1-4, with a tentative D call TRBD1 (5 bases). Germline-derived CDR1 and CDR2 are SGHRS and YFSETQ. This CDR3 has 13 residues. Deletions cut 5 bases from V and 8 bases from J, with 13 bases between. DNA of the CDR3: TGCGCCAGCAGACGCCGGGACCAAGAAAAACTGTTTTTT. Amino acid sequence: CASRRRDQEKLFF. Supplemented by reference TRBV5-1 and TRBJ1-4, the full variable domain reads KAGVTQTPRYLIKTRGQQVTLSCSPISGHRSVSWYQQTPGQGLQFLFEYFSETQRNKGNFPGRFSGRQFSNSRSEMNVSTLELGDSALYLCASRRRDQEKLFFGSGTQLSVL.

The sample holds a few counts of this clonotype. The chain recombines TRBV7-9 with TRBJ2-7, with 7 nucleotides matching TRBD2. This CDR3 has 13 residues. V trimming: 6 bases; J trimming: 2 bases; junction bases outside the gene matches: 4. The germline V gene encodes CDR1 SEHNR and CDR2 FQNEAQ (reference sequence). The CDR3, as DNA: TGTGCCAGCAGGTCCGGGACTACCTACGAGCAGTACTTC. Protein product: CASRSGTTYEQYF.

Only a few counts were recorded for this clonotype. V is TRBV6-5 and J is TRBJ2-1; D is unresolved. Trimming took off 2 bases at V and 10 bases at J, with 9 bases between the two ends. This CDR3 is 12 amino acids long. Germline-derived CDR1 and CDR2 are MNHEY and SVGAGI. The CDR3 region has the DNA TGTGCCAGCAGTTACAGCTTTGGGGAGCAGTTCTTC. Its translation is CASSYSFGEQFF.

The table lists this clonotype with a few counts. Its ends do not fully match the called genes, so a read error is possible. The rearrangement links TRBV7-7 to TRBJ2-2; perhaps TRBD1 as D (5 bases). CDR3 size: 16 residues. The V gene's germline CDR1 is SSHAT and CDR2 FNYEAQ (reference sequence). DNA for the CDR3: TGTGCTAGCAGGGTTGGCCCTGCCAGCATTCCCGGGGAGCTGTTTTTT. The encoded protein is CASRVGPASIPGELFF. The full variable domain, its missing parts supplied by reference TRBV7-7 and TRBJ2-2, is GAGVSQSPRYKVTKRGQDVTLRCDPISSHATLYWYQQALGQGPEFLTYFNYEAQPDKSGLPSDRFSAERPEGSISTLTIQRTEQRDSAMYRCASRVGPASIPGELFFGEGSRLTVL.

This chain's CDR3 is CASSFTRGAYEQYF. Written as DNA, the CDR3 is TGTGCCAGCAGTTTCACCCGGGGGGCCTACGAGCAGTACTTC. The chain couples TRBV12-3 or TRBV12-4 to TRBJ2-7; TRBD2 aligns across 7 bases. V dropped 3 bases and J dropped 2; count of bases not matched to a gene: 4. This CDR3 is built from 14 residues.

This clonotype came up a few times. The V call is TRBV30, the J call TRBJ2-3; the D is unclear. The V gene lost 5 bases and the J gene lost 0 bases, with 3 bases spanning the gap. This CDR3 region has 11 residues. Germline CDR1 GTSNPN, CDR2 SVGIG (reference sequence). CDR3: CAWGSTDTQYF. The CDR3 nucleotides read TGTGCCTGGGGGAGCACAGATACGCAGTATTTT.

This clonotype was detected a few times. CDR3 amino acids: CASSKIPGNEQFF. The CDR3 DNA is TGCGCCAGCAGTAAGATTCCGGGGAATGAGCAGTTCTTC. The chain uses TRBV10-1 and TRBJ2-1; the D gene is possibly TRBD2 (5 bases). Deletions cut 5 bases from V and 7 bases from J, with 12 bases between. The CDR3 runs 13 residues. From germline, CDR1 is WNHNN and CDR2 SYGVQD (reference sequence).